This entry features one T cell receptor (beta chain) sequence. Only in-frame clones appear in the TCRdb table, and some are missing; sequencing was by immunoSEQ multiplex PCR. The sample contains 55,000 to 80,000 clones, approximately 79% of which appear only once. The data were obtained in a study of OX40 agonist ivuxolimab in advanced cancers. Sample: CD4+ or CD8+ T cells sorted from blood, taken in a trial of the OX40 agonist ivuxolimab. The sequence derives from an adult with an advanced solid tumor such as melanoma, head and neck, liver or kidney cancer.

CDR3 DNA sequence: TGTGCCAGCAGCTTGGGGTTTGGAGGTGGTGAAAAACTGTTTTTT. This gives the protein CASSLGFGGGEKLFF. The rearrangement links TRBV7-9 to TRBJ1-4; D is uncertain. Germline-derived CDR1 and CDR2 are SEHNR and FQNEAQ (reference sequence). The CDR3 has 15 amino acids. Trimming shortened V by 3 bases and J by 7 bases, and 15 bases separated the two germline ends.